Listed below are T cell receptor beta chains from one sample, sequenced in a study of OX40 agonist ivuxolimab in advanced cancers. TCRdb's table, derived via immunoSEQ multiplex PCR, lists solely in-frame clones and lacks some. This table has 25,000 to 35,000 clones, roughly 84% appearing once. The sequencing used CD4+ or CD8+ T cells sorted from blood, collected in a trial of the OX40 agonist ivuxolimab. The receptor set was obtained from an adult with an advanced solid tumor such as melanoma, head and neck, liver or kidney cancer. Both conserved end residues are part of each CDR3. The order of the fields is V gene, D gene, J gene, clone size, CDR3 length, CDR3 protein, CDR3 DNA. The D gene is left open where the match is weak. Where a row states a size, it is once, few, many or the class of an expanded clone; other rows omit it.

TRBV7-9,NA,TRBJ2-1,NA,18,CASSLPYGAGEIYNEQFF,TGTGCCAGCAGCTTGCCGTACGGGGCAGGGGAAATCTACAATGAGCAGTTCTTC
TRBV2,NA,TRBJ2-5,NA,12,CAVWTVGETQYF,TGTGCCGTATGGACAGTAGGAGAGACCCAGTACTTC
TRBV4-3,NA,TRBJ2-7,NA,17,CASSQDRLNGFHREQYF,TGCGCCAGCAGCCAAGATCGGCTGAACGGTTTTCATCGCGAGCAGTACTTC
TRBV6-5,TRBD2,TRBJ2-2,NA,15,CASSVAGGGTGELFF,TGTGCCAGCAGTGTCGCAGGCGGGGGCACCGGGGAGCTGTTTTTT
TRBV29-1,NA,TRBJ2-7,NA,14,CSVEGSGLSAEQYF,TGCAGCGTTGAAGGTAGTGGGCTCTCCGCCGAGCAGTACTTC
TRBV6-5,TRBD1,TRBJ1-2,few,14,CASGYTGGLYGYTF,TGTGCCAGCGGGTATACAGGGGGCCTCTATGGCTACACCTTC
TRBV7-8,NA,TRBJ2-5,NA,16,CASSLGTGSSQETQYF,TGTGCCAGCAGCCTGGGGACTGGATCCAGCCAAGAGACCCAGTACTTC
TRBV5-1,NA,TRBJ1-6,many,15,CASSFLSSYNSPLHF,TGCGCCAGCAGCTTCCTCAGCTCCTATAATTCACCCCTCCACTTT
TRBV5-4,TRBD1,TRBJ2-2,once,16,CASSQVTGGGTGELFF,TGTGCCAGCAGCCAGGTGACAGGGGGAGGCACCGGGGAGCTGTTTTTT
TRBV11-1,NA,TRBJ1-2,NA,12,CASSLVDYGYTF,TGTGCCAGCAGCTTAGTAGACTATGGCTACACCTTC
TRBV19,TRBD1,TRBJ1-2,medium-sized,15,CASSTRTGFGDGYTF,TGTGCCAGTAGTACCCGGACAGGGTTCGGCGATGGCTACACCTTC
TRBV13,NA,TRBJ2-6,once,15,CASSFEGAGANVLTF,TGTGCCAGCAGCTTCGAGGGGGCTGGGGCCAACGTCCTGACTTTC
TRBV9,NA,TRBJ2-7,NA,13,CASSAGEPYEQYF,TGTGCCAGCAGCGCGGGGGAGCCCTACGAGCAGTACTTC
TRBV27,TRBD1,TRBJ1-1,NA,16,CASSTGGIVMNTEAFF,TGTGCCAGCAGTACAGGGGGCATTGTTATGAACACTGAAGCTTTCTTT
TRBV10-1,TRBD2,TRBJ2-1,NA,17,CASSPETSELNWNEQFF,TGCGCCAGCAGTCCCGAGACTAGCGAGCTAAATTGGAATGAGCAGTTCTTC
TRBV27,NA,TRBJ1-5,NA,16,CASRSFGGGAQQPQHF,TGTGCCAGCCGAAGTTTCGGGGGAGGGGCCCAGCAGCCCCAGCATTTT
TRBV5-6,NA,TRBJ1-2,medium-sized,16,CASSLVLAGTYYGYTF,TGTGCCAGCAGCTTGGTATTGGCGGGGACTTACTATGGCTACACCTTC
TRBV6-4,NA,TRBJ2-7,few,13,CASSDSDRHEQYF,TGTGCCAGCAGTGACTCGGACCGACACGAGCAGTACTTC
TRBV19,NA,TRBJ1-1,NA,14,CASSLGRKNTEAFF,TGTGCCAGTAGTCTCGGACGGAAAAACACTGAAGCTTTCTTT
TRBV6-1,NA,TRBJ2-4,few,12,CASSISGTQGYF,TGTGCCAGCAGTATCTCGGGGACTCAGGGGTACTTC
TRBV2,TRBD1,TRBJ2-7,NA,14,CASSTGTGGYEQYF,TGTGCCAGCAGCACCGGGACAGGGGGCTACGAGCAGTACTTC
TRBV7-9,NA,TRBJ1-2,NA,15,CASSSREASNYGYTF,TGTGCCAGCAGCTCCCGGGAGGCTTCTAACTATGGCTACACCTTC
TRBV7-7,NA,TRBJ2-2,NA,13,CASSQSRAGELFF,TGTGCCAGCAGCCAGAGTAGGGCCGGGGAGCTGTTTTTT
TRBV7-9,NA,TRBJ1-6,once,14,CASSLSAGRSPLHF,TGTGCCAGCAGCTTATCGGCAGGGCGGTCACCCCTCCACTTT
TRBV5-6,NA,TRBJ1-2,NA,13,CASSLGSSYGYTF,TGTGCCAGCAGCTTGGGTTCGAGCTATGGCTACACCTTC
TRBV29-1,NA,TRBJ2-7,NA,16,CSVEGFRQGSSYEQYF,TGCAGCGTTGAAGGATTTAGGCAGGGGAGTTCCTACGAGCAGTACTTC
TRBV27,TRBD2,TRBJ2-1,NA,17,CASSSPRVAGAGYEQFF,TGTGCCAGCAGTTCTCCTCGGGTAGCGGGGGCGGGCTATGAGCAGTTCTTC
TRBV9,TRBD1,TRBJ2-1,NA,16,CASSVAYRGVQNEQFF,TGTGCCAGCAGCGTAGCTTACAGGGGGGTCCAAAATGAGCAGTTCTTC
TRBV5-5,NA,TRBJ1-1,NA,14,CASSLGGMNTEAFF,TGTGCCAGCAGCTTGGGCGGAATGAACACTGAAGCTTTCTTT
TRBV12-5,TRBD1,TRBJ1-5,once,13,CASGQGGNQPQHF,TGTGCTAGTGGGCAGGGGGGAAATCAGCCCCAGCATTTT
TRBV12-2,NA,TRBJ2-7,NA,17,CASRSTELEHPGPLEYF,TGTGCAAGTCGCTCCACTGAACTAGAACACCCGGGACCCTTGGAGTACTTC
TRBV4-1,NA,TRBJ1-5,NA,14,CASSQTRNNQPQHF,TGCGCCAGCAGCCAAACCAGGAACAATCAGCCCCAGCATTTT
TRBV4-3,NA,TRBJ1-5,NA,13,CASSQDLSQPQHF,TGCGCCAGCAGCCAAGATCTGAGTCAGCCCCAGCATTTT
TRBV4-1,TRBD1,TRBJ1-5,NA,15,CASSPTGNSNQPQHF,TGCGCCAGCAGCCCGACAGGGAATAGCAATCAGCCCCAGCATTTT
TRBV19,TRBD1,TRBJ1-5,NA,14,CASGQGASNQPQHF,TGTGCCAGCGGACAGGGGGCGAGCAATCAGCCCCAGCATTTT
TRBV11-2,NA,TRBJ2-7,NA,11,CASSLSEEQYF,TGTGCCAGCAGCTTATCAGAGGAGCAGTACTTC
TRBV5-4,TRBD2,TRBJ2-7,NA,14,CASSFRGGLGEQYF,TGTGCCAGCAGCTTCCGGGGGGGCCTAGGCGAGCAGTACTTC
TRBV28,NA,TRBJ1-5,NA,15,CASSLYGGPSQPQHF,TGTGCCAGCAGTTTATACGGGGGTCCCTCTCAGCCCCAGCATTTT
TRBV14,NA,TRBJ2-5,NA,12,CASSQGIGTQYF,TGTGCCAGCAGCCAAGGCATTGGGACCCAGTACTTC
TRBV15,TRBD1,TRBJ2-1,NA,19,CATSRTRDPTGGFYNEQFF,TGTGCCACCAGCAGAACCAGAGATCCGACAGGGGGATTTTACAATGAGCAGTTCTTC